The 10 T cell receptor beta chains listed next were all sequenced from one sample in a study of blood T cells in healthy people across ages. Through a sample-barcoded 5' primer and a J-beta primer mix, a second PCR was run for roughly 6 to 12 cycles. TCRdb reprocessed the 5' RACE reads via MiXCR and lists one record per CDR3 protein. The sample lists about 970,000 distinct CDR3 sequences, about 53% seen once, with around a fifth in the top ten. Sequenced: blood. All receptors derive from an older woman in good health.

V gene TRBV18 combines with J gene TRBJ2-7; no clear D. Trimming shortened V by 2 bases and J by 3 bases, and 11 bases separated the two germline ends. CDR1 and CDR2 from the germline V gene are KGHSH and LQKENI. This CDR3 is 14 amino acids long. This CDR3 is CASSPEWVGYEQYF. In DNA, the CDR3 is TGTGCCAGCTCACCAGAATGGGTAGGCTACGAGCAGTACTTC. Full variable domain (outside the CDR3, taken from reference TRBV18 and TRBJ2-7): NAGVMQNPRHLVRRRGQEARLRCSPMKGHSHVYWYRQLPEEGLKFMVYLQKENIIDESGMPKERFSAEFPKEGPSILRIQQVVRGDSAAYFCASSPEWVGYEQYFGPGTRLTVT.

This clonotype showed up just a few times. The gene calls are TRBV5-1 and TRBJ2-3; 12 bases fit TRBD2. The length of the CDR3 is 16 residues. Germline V gene data show CDR1 as SGHRS and CDR2 as YFSETQ. J gave up 5 bases and V 8 bases, and 12 bases lay outside the gene matches. The CDR3 region has the DNA TGCGCCAGTAGCCTCTACCAACTAGCGGGAGGAGATACGCAGTATTTT. It yields the protein CASSLYQLAGGDTQYF.

The sample holds a few counts of this clonotype. J is TRBJ2-5 and V is TRBV29-1; D gene uncertain. Germline CDR1 and CDR2: SQVTM and ANQGSEA. Trimming left V 4 bases short and J 5 bases short, with 14 bases between. This CDR3 has 13 amino acids. CDR3 nucleotide sequence: TGCAGCGTTGCTTCCTCGCTCGAGGAGACCCAGTACTTC. As protein: CSVASSLEETQYF.

This clonotype was seen a single time. V usage is TRBV28 and J usage is TRBJ1-6, with D tentatively TRBD1 (5 bases). Between the trimmed V and J ends, which lost 10 bases and 9 bases, there was a span of 22 bases. The CDR3 runs to 15 residues. CDR1 MDHEN and CDR2 SYDVKM come from the germline V gene. The CDR3 DNA follows: TGTGCCACAGCAGCAGGGTGGTTCAGGAGTTCACCCCTCCACTTT. This translates into CATAAGWFRSSPLHF.

Only a few counts were recorded for this clonotype. This chain joins TRBV20-1 and TRBJ2-6; D unresolved. The V gene lost 6 bases and the J gene lost 0 bases, with 9 bases spanning the gap. CDR3 length equals 14 residues. The germline V gene encodes CDR1 DFQATT and CDR2 SNEGSKA (reference sequence). CDR3 bases: TGCAGTGCCACAAAATCCTCTGGGGCCAACGTCCTGACTTTC. This encodes CSATKSSGANVLTF.

This clonotype occurred once. The chain combines TRBV6-1 with TRBJ1-2, with 11 nucleotides matching TRBD1. The CDR3 sequence is 16 residues long. Trimming at V came to 6 bases and at J to 6 bases, leaving 12 bases not matched to a gene. Germline V gene data show CDR1 as MNHNS and CDR2 as SASEGT. The CDR3, as DNA: TGTGCCAGCAGCGACCGGACAGGGGGCAGTGGGGATGGCTACACCTTC. Its protein product is CASSDRTGGSGDGYTF.

This sequence joins TRBV6-6 and TRBJ1-6; no clear D. This CDR3 region has 16 residues. The V end was cut by 2 bases, the J end by 1 base, with 9 bases between. The germline V gene encodes CDR1 MNHNY and CDR2 SVGAGI (reference sequence). CDR3 amino acids: CASSYQVVSYNSPLHF. CDR3 nucleotide sequence: TGTGCCAGCAGTTACCAGGTGGTATCCTATAATTCACCCCTCCACTTT.

This rearrangement joins TRBV7-9 to TRBJ1-4; perhaps TRBD1 as D (5 bases). This CDR3 has 14 residues. Trimming took off 5 bases at V and 7 bases at J, with 14 bases between the two ends. Germline assignment: CDR1 SEHNR and CDR2 FQNEAQ (reference sequence). The chain's CDR3 is CASSPAGVREKLFF. The CDR3 DNA follows: TGTGCCAGCAGCCCAGCGGGGGTTCGTGAAAAACTGTTTTTT. Combining the CDR3 with reference TRBV7-9 and TRBJ1-4 gives the whole variable domain DTGVSQNPRHKITKRGQNVTFRCDPISEHNRLYWYRQTLGQGPEFLTYFQNEAQLEKSRLLSDRFSAERPKGSFSTLEIQRTEQGDSAMYLCASSPAGVREKLFFGSGTQLSVL.

This rearrangement joins TRBV4-1 to TRBJ2-7, with no clear D. This CDR3 contains 12 residues. V lost 4 bases and J lost 6, with 10 bases in between. Germline assignment: CDR1 MGHRA and CDR2 YSYEKL. CDR3 in amino acids: CASSRNEGEQYF. In DNA, the CDR3 is TGCGCCAGCAGCCGCAACGAAGGCGAGCAGTACTTC.

The chain uses TRBV28 and TRBJ2-5, with D hard to call. TRBJ2-1 explains the end of the DNA better; the J call may be wrong. The CDR3 covers 13 residues. CDR1 MDHEN and CDR2 SYDVKM come from the germline V gene. This CDR3 is CASSPLWQETQFF. The CDR3 nucleotides are TGTGCCAGCAGCCCCCTGTGGCAAGAGACCCAGTTCTTC.